This is a list of T cell receptor beta chains from one sample in a study of OX40 agonist ivuxolimab in advanced cancers. Assay used: immunoSEQ multiplex PCR; TCRdb lists only in-frame clones, some missing. The sample contains roughly 63,000 clones, approximately 89% of which appear only once. Specimen: CD4+ or CD8+ T cells sorted from blood, collected in a trial of the OX40 agonist ivuxolimab. The receptors stem from an adult with an advanced solid tumor such as melanoma, head and neck, liver or kidney cancer. Both conserved end residues are part of each CDR3. The D gene is left open where the match is weak. Part of the rows lack a size; the others show once, few, many or a class for expanded clones.

TRBJ1-1,once,TRBV27,.,TGTGCCAGCAGTTTATCGTACAGCACTGAAGCTTTCTTT,CASSLSYSTEAFF
TRBJ1-3,.,TRBV27,TRBD1,TGTGCCAGCAGTTCGACAGGGCTCTCTGGAAACACCATATATTTT,CASSSTGLSGNTIYF
TRBJ1-5,once,TRBV2,.,TGTGCCAGCAGTGGTGTGGGGGGCTGGCAGCCCCAGCATTTT,CASSGVGGWQPQHF
TRBJ2-7,.,TRBV4-1,TRBD2,TGCGCCAGCAGCCAAGGACTAGCCGGCTACGAGCAGTACTTC,CASSQGLAGYEQYF
TRBJ2-2,.,TRBV10-2,.,TGCGCCAGCACCCCGTCGGGGGTCTCCGGGGAGCTGTTTTTT,CASTPSGVSGELFF
TRBJ1-4,.,TRBV9,.,TGTGCCAGCAGCGCAGGGATTGGGGGTGAAAAACTGTTTTTT,CASSAGIGGEKLFF
TRBJ2-7,.,TRBV7-9,.,TGTGCCAGCAGCTTTCAGGGCGGAGTCTACGAGCAGTACTTC,CASSFQGGVYEQYF
TRBJ2-7,.,TRBV27,TRBD2,TGTGCCAGCAGTTTAGGACGCGGGAGTTTGTACGAGCAGTACTTC,CASSLGRGSLYEQYF
TRBJ2-6,.,TRBV28,.,TGTGCCAGCACGTCGGCGGGGGCCAACGTCCTGACTTTC,CASTSAGANVLTF
TRBJ2-7,once,TRBV30,TRBD1,TGTGCCGGCAGGGGGCAGGGGACAGACGAGCAGTACTTC,CAGRGQGTDEQYF
TRBJ2-1,.,TRBV7-2,.,TGTGCCAGCAGCCAATTATTAGGCGGGAATGAGCAGTTCTTC,CASSQLLGGNEQFF
TRBJ1-1,.,TRBV9,TRBD1,TGTGCCAGCAGCGAGGCCCAAGGGGGCGAAGCTTTCTTT,CASSEAQGGEAFF
TRBJ1-4,many,TRBV7-9,TRBD1,TGTGCCAGCAGCGGACGGGACAGCCCTTTTGAAAAACTGTTTTTT,CASSGRDSPFEKLFF
TRBJ1-1,.,TRBV10-2,.,TGCGCCAGCAAATCCCGGGGGTTGAGCATGAACACTGAAGCTTTCTTT,CASKSRGLSMNTEAFF
TRBJ2-3,.,TRBV15,TRBD2,TGTGCCACCAGCAGGACTAGCGGGTTGTCAGATACGCAGTATTTT,CATSRTSGLSDTQYF
TRBJ2-7,few,TRBV7-8,.,TGTGCCAGCAGCTTAGACCTCTACGAGCAGTACTTC,CASSLDLYEQYF
TRBJ2-1,.,TRBV27,TRBD2,TGTGCCAGCAGTTCTAGCGGAAACAATGAGCAGTTCTTC,CASSSSGNNEQFF
TRBJ2-7,.,TRBV5-1,.,TGCGCCAGCAGCTTGAAGGGAGCCTACGAGCAGTACTTC,CASSLKGAYEQYF
TRBJ2-1,.,TRBV15,TRBD2,TGTGCCACCAGAGAGACTAGCGGGACAGTGGGGTTCTTC,CATRETSGTVGFF
TRBJ2-1,.,TRBV19,TRBD2,TGTGCCAGTAGTCTTAGCGGGATCTCCTACAATGAGCAGTTCTTC,CASSLSGISYNEQFF
TRBJ2-7,.,TRBV5-1,TRBD1,TGCGCCAGCAGCTTGGAACCCGACAGGGCTTACGAGCAGTACTTC,CASSLEPDRAYEQYF
TRBJ1-2,.,TRBV13,.,TGTGCCAGCAGCTTAGGGCCGAGTAACTATGGCTACACCTTC,CASSLGPSNYGYTF
TRBJ2-2,once,TRBV27,.,TGTGCCAGCAGTCCCAACCCCCCCACCGGGGAGCTGTTTTTT,CASSPNPPTGELFF
TRBJ1-2,.,TRBV6-1,.,TGTGCCAGCAGTGGACTATCCTTCTATGGCTACACCTTC,CASSGLSFYGYTF
TRBJ1-2,.,TRBV5-6,.,TGTGCCAGCAGCTCGATTGAGGCGGGCGGCTATGGCTACACCTTC,CASSSIEAGGYGYTF
TRBJ2-4,.,TRBV9,.,TGTGCCAGCAGCGTAGATTTAGGGACAACGAACATTCAGTACTTC,CASSVDLGTTNIQYF
TRBJ1-2,once,TRBV30,.,TGTGCCTGGAGTCCAACAGGGTCCTACCCCTATGGCTACACCTTC,CAWSPTGSYPYGYTF
TRBJ1-3,.,TRBV29-1,TRBD1,TGCAGCGCCGCAGGGGGGAGAGACTCTGGAAACACCATATATTTT,CSAAGGRDSGNTIYF
TRBJ2-1,.,TRBV19,.,TGTGCCAGTAGTATAGTGGGGGGTACGGATGAGCAGTTCTTC,CASSIVGGTDEQFF
TRBJ2-2,.,TRBV5-4,.,TGTGCCAGCAGTTCAGGGGTTACCGGGGAGCTGTTTTTT,CASSSGVTGELFF
TRBJ2-7,.,TRBV9,TRBD2,TGTGCCAGCAGCGCAGGACTAGTTACCTACGAGCAGTACTTC,CASSAGLVTYEQYF
TRBJ1-1,.,TRBV19,.,TGTGCCAGTAGTATTTCAGGGAGGACTGAAGCTTTCTTT,CASSISGRTEAFF
TRBJ2-2,.,TRBV27,TRBD2,TGTGCCAGCAGCCCCCCGGGAGGCGAGATCACCGGGGAGCTGTTTTTT,CASSPPGGEITGELFF
TRBJ2-2,.,TRBV10-3,.,TGTGCCATCGTCCCGGAGCTGAACACCGGGGAGCTGTTTTTT,CAIVPELNTGELFF
TRBJ2-1,.,TRBV19,TRBD2,TGTGCCAGTGGAAATCCGGGACTAGAGCAGTTCTTC,CASGNPGLEQFF
TRBJ2-7,.,TRBV14,TRBD2,TGTGCCAGCAGCCAAGACGGGGGGTACGAGCAGTACTTC,CASSQDGGYEQYF
TRBJ2-7,.,TRBV2,.,TGTGCCAGCACTAGGGACGAATCTTACTTC,CASTRDESYF
TRBJ1-1,.,TRBV7-9,.,TGTGCCAGCAGCTTAGAAGCACGCACTGAAGCTTTCTTT,CASSLEARTEAFF
TRBJ1-2,.,TRBV7-9,TRBD1,TGTGCCAGCAGCACAACAGGGGGATATGACTATGGCTACACCTTC,CASSTTGGYDYGYTF
TRBJ2-1,.,TRBV30,.,TGTGCCTGGAGTGTAAGCCGGTCGAGCTCCCACAATGAGCAGTTCTTC,CAWSVSRSSSHNEQFF
TRBJ1-2,.,TRBV19,TRBD1,TGTGCCAGTACCCCAGACAGGGTCTGGGAAGGCTACACCTTC,CASTPDRVWEGYTF
TRBJ2-2,.,TRBV19,TRBD2,TGTGCCAGTAGTATCAGCGGGAGGATCCACGGGGAGCTGTTTTTT,CASSISGRIHGELFF
TRBJ2-7,.,TRBV6-1,TRBD1,TGTGCCAGCAGGGGGACAGGAGGGGGGCCCTTC,CASRGTGGGPF
TRBJ2-1,.,TRBV7-3,.,TGTGCCAGCAGCCCCTTTGGAGGGGATAACAATGAGCAGTTCTTC,CASSPFGGDNNEQFF
TRBJ1-2,.,TRBV2,.,TGTGCCAGCGGTTCGCGGGATGGCTACACCTTC,CASGSRDGYTF
TRBJ2-7,.,TRBV5-1,TRBD1,TGCGCCAGCATCAGACAGGGATTCAGCTCCTACGAGCAGTACTTC,CASIRQGFSSYEQYF
TRBJ2-7,few,TRBV6-1,.,TGTGCCAGCAGTTACGAGCAGTACTTC,CASSYEQYF
TRBJ2-1,.,TRBV19,TRBD1,TGTGCCAGCGGACAGGGGGTGATTGAGCAGTTCTTC,CASGQGVIEQFF
TRBJ1-2,.,TRBV27,.,TGTGCCACCATCCGAAAGGGGGACAATGGCTACACCTTC,CATIRKGDNGYTF
TRBJ2-3,once,TRBV9,TRBD2,TGTGCCAGCAGCGGGGGGAGGGCCGGAGATACGCAGTATTTT,CASSGGRAGDTQYF
TRBJ2-7,.,TRBV5-1,.,TGCGCCAGCAGCTTGGGTCAGGGAAACTCCTACGAGCAGTACTTC,CASSLGQGNSYEQYF
TRBJ2-1,once,TRBV7-3,TRBD2,TGTGCCAGCAGCATATGGGCGGGAGGCCACTACAATGAGCAGTTCTTC,CASSIWAGGHYNEQFF
TRBJ1-2,.,TRBV27,TRBD1,TGTGCCAGCAGTCCTTGGACAGGGGGCAGCTATGGCTACACCTTC,CASSPWTGGSYGYTF
TRBJ2-7,.,TRBV7-9,.,TGTGCCAGCAGCTTAATAGGCGCCAACCAATACGAGCAGTACTTC,CASSLIGANQYEQYF
TRBJ2-2,.,TRBV27,.,TGTGCCAGCGGGGGTAGAGAGCTGTTTTTT,CASGGRELFF